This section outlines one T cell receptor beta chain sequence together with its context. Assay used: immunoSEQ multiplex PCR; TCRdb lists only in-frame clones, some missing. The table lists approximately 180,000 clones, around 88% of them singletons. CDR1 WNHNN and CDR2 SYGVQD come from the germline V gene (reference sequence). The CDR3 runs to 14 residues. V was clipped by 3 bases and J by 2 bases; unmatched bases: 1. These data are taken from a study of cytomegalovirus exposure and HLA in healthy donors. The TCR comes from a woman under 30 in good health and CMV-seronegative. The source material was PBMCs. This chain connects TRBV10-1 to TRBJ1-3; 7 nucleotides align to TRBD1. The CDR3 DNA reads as TGCGCCAGCAGTGAAACAGGGGCTGGAAACACCATATATTTT. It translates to CASSETGAGNTIYF.